These 21 T cell receptor beta chains came from one sample sequenced in a study of T cell repertoires in cytomegalovirus infection. TCRdb reanalysed the reads using MiXCR and keeps one entry per CDR3 protein. Of roughly 200,000 distinct CDR3 sequences listed, 17% are singletons. Sequenced sample: CD8+ T cells from PBMCs. The source of these receptors is a human donor in good health (CMV status not recorded). Some clones in this sample may be carry-over from other donors' samples.

This clonotype was counted a few times. The chain combines TRBV7-8 with TRBJ2-2; no reliable D call. Germline-derived CDR1 and CDR2 are SGHVS and FQNEAQ. Trimming removed 7 bases from V and 7 bases from J, with 16 bases in between. The CDR3 covers 14 residues. The DNA for the CDR3 is TGTGCCAGCATTGAAGGGCCCCTCGGCGGGGAGCTGTTTTTT. It specifies CASIEGPLGGELFF.

This clonotype was observed a few times. V is TRBV7-6 and J is TRBJ2-2; the D is unclear. V was trimmed by 2 bases and J by 3 bases, leaving 16 bases between them. Germline CDR1 and CDR2: SGHVS and FNYEAQ. The CDR3 consists of 17 residues. This CDR3 reads CASSLNSNQEYTGELFF. The CDR3 region has the DNA TGTGCCAGCAGCTTAAATTCGAACCAGGAGTACACCGGGGAGCTGTTTTTT.

The chain joins TRBV13 to TRBJ2-7, with D tentatively TRBD1 or TRBD2 (5 bases each). In germline, CDR1 is PRHDT, CDR2 FYEKMQ (reference sequence). V shed 7 bases and J shed 5 bases, with 9 bases lying between them. This CDR3 has 11 amino acids. This chain's CDR3 is CASTGSNEQYF. The CDR3, as DNA: TGTGCCAGCACAGGGAGTAACGAGCAGTACTTC. Complete variable domain (other parts from reference TRBV13 and TRBJ2-7): AAGVIQSPRHLIKEKRETATLKCYPIPRHDTVYWYQQGPGQDPQFLISFYEKMQSDKGSIPDRFSAQQFSDYHSELNMSSLELGDSALYFCASTGSNEQYFGPGTRLTVT.

The chain recombines TRBV4-1 with TRBJ1-3; 7 nucleotides line up with TRBD1. Germline V gene lookup returns CDR1 MGHRA and CDR2 YSYEKL. The CDR3 has 15 residues. V was clipped by 5 bases and J by 0 bases; unmatched bases: 4. The CDR3, as DNA: TGCGCCAGCAGCTCTGGACAGGACTCTGGAAACACCATATATTTT. Translated, it gives CASSSGQDSGNTIYF.

This chain links TRBV12-3 or TRBV12-4 with TRBJ1-3, with 9 bases identical to TRBD1. Trimming removed 2 bases from V and 3 bases from J; junction bases left unmatched: 8. This CDR3 has 17 amino acids. The CDR3: CASSLRLGQGVGNTIYF. CDR3 in DNA: TGTGCCAGCAGTTTAAGATTGGGACAGGGTGTTGGAAACACCATATATTTT.

The chain recombines TRBV7-6 with TRBJ1-1; 9 nucleotides align to TRBD1. CDR1 is SGHVS, CDR2 FNYEAQ, per germline. This CDR3 comprises 16 residues. After removal of 5 bases from V and 5 bases from J, the junction contained 12 bases not matched to a gene. The CDR3 bases are TGTGCCAGCAGCCGTTCGGTTGGACAGGGGTTAACTGAAGCTTTCTTT. Translated: CASSRSVGQGLTEAFF. The whole variable domain, filled in from reference TRBV7-6 and TRBJ1-1, reads GAGVSQSPRYKVTKRGQDVALRCDPISGHVSLYWYRQALGQGPEFLTYFNYEAQQDKSGLPNDRFSAERPEGSISTLTIQRTEQRDSAMYRCASSRSVGQGLTEAFFGQGTRLTVV.

This clonotype was observed a few times. The V call is TRBV7-9, the J call TRBJ2-2; 8 positions agree with TRBD1. This CDR3 is built from 15 residues. V gave up 3 bases and J gave up 7 bases; unmatched junction bases: 7. Germline assignment: CDR1 SEHNR and CDR2 FQNEAQ (reference sequence). Here the CDR3 reads CASSFRTGTVGELFF. The CDR3 nucleotides are TGTGCCAGCAGCTTCAGGACAGGGACCGTCGGGGAGCTGTTTTTT.

This clonotype came up a few times. The chain couples TRBV10-3 to TRBJ2-7; TRBD1 matches 7 bases. J lost 2 bases, V lost 5 bases, and 3 bases had no gene match. The CDR3 spans 13 residues. CDR1 ENHRY and CDR2 SYGVKD come from the germline V gene. This CDR3 reads CAISSGTAYEQYF. The CDR3, as DNA: TGTGCCATCAGTTCTGGGACAGCCTACGAGCAGTACTTC.

In this sample, this clonotype turned up many times. This rearrangement joins TRBV10-3 to TRBJ2-1, with D possibly TRBD1 on 6 matching bases. In germline, CDR1 is ENHRY, CDR2 SYGVKD. This CDR3 comprises 15 residues. Trimming cost V 6 bases and J 0 bases, with 12 bases left between them. CDR3 protein: CAIRDDRSSYNEQFF. As DNA, the CDR3 is TGTGCCATCAGGGATGACAGGAGCTCCTACAATGAGCAGTTCTTC.

This clonotype has a handful of counts. The V and J genes are TRBV6-2 or TRBV6-3 and TRBJ2-1; TRBD2 matches 16 bases. V gave up 7 bases and J gave up 8 bases; unmatched junction bases: 8. CDR1 is MNHEY, CDR2 SVGEGT, per germline. The CDR3 is 16 amino acids. The CDR3 protein is CASIAGTSGGAYEQFF. As DNA, the CDR3 is TGTGCCAGCATCGCCGGGACTAGCGGGGGGGCTTATGAGCAGTTCTTC.

This chain uses TRBV7-2 with TRBJ2-2; D is perhaps TRBD1 (5 bases). This CDR3 has 14 residues. The V gene's germline CDR1 is SGHTA and CDR2 FQGNSA. The V and J ends lost 6 bases and 0 bases respectively, with 8 bases between them. The CDR3 nucleotides are TGTGCCAGCAGAGACAGAGCGAACACCGGGGAGCTGTTTTTT. It translates to CASRDRANTGELFF.

This clonotype was counted many times. J is TRBJ2-5 and V is TRBV28, with D tentatively TRBD1 (6 bases). The CDR3 covers 14 residues. The V gene lost 2 bases and the J gene lost 2 bases, with 9 bases spanning the gap. CDR1 is MDHEN, CDR2 SYDVKM, per germline. The CDR3 bases are TGTGCCAGCAGTTTAAACAGGGAGCAAGAGACCCAGTACTTC. Its protein is CASSLNREQETQYF.

This clonotype was counted a few times. The chain has TRBV6-2 or TRBV6-3 and TRBJ1-5; no reliable D call. The length of the CDR3 is 15 residues. The V end was cut by 0 bases, the J end by 3 bases, with 9 bases between. Per germline, CDR1 MNHEY and CDR2 SVGEGT. The CDR3 is CASSYSGTFNQPQHF. The DNA of the CDR3 is TGTGCCAGCAGTTACTCCGGCACTTTCAATCAGCCCCAGCATTTT.

This clonotype was counted only a few times. This chain links TRBV7-2 with TRBJ2-7, with D uncertain. Germline V gene sequence: CDR1 SGHTA, CDR2 FQGNSA. Trimming stripped 5 bases from V and 4 bases from J, with 12 bases between. The CDR3 contains 13 residues. CDR3 loop: CASSPHMGYEQYF. Here the CDR3 DNA reads TGTGCCAGCAGCCCACACATGGGGTACGAGCAGTACTTC. The full variable domain, its missing parts supplied by reference TRBV7-2 and TRBJ2-7, is GAGVSQSPSNKVTEKGKDVELRCDPISGHTALYWYRQSLGQGLEFLIYFQGNSAPDKSGLPSDRFSAERTGGSVSTLTIQRTQQEDSAVYLCASSPHMGYEQYFGPGTRLTVT.

This clonotype was seen a handful of times. This rearrangement joins TRBV6-5 to TRBJ2-5, with 10 positions matching TRBD1. After removal of 0 bases from V and 0 bases from J, the junction contained 7 bases not matched to a gene. Per germline, CDR1 MNHEY and CDR2 SVGAGI. The CDR3 spans 18 residues. CDR3 amino acids: CASSYSSTGGPYQETQYF. CDR3 nucleotide sequence: TGTGCCAGCAGTTACTCATCGACAGGGGGCCCGTACCAAGAGACCCAGTACTTC.

This clonotype showed up just a few times. J is TRBJ2-1 and V is TRBV7-9; D may match TRBD1 or TRBD2 (6 bases each). Deletions cut 3 bases from V and 10 bases from J, with 22 bases between. Germline V CDR1 and CDR2: SEHNR, FQNEAQ (reference sequence). CDR3 length equals 16 residues. CDR3 sequence (DNA): TGTGCCAGCAGCTTGCGGGACAAATCTCCAAACGGGGAGCAGTTCTTC. Its protein product is CASSLRDKSPNGEQFF.

The rearrangement uses TRBV5-1 and TRBJ2-1; no definite D call. V lost 4 bases to trimming and J lost 6 bases, with 5 bases between them. The CDR3 is 11 amino acids. From germline, CDR1 is SGHRS and CDR2 YFSETQ. This chain's CDR3 is CASSGINEQFF. The CDR3 DNA sequence: TGCGCCAGCAGCGGGATCAATGAGCAGTTCTTC.

The V gene is TRBV14, the J gene TRBJ2-5; D not resolved. The CDR3 runs 14 residues. The V end lost 1 base, the J end lost 3 bases, and 9 bases lay between the germline ends. Germline lookup yields CDR1 SGHDN and CDR2 FVKESK. CDR3 region: CASSQALQKETQYF. CDR3 DNA sequence: TGTGCCAGCAGCCAAGCACTTCAAAAAGAGACCCAGTACTTC.

The chain uses TRBV5-1 and TRBJ2-7, with D perhaps assigned TRBD1 or TRBD2 (5 bases each). CDR3 length equals 15 residues. Germline values: CDR1 SGHRS, CDR2 YFSETQ. V lost 5 bases, J lost 5 bases, and 20 bases lay in between. CDR3 nucleotides: TGCGCCAGCAGTTCGGACCGGGACCAAGTCGACGAGCAGTACTTC. Translating it yields CASSSDRDQVDEQYF.

This clonotype was counted only a few times. The chain links TRBV14 to TRBJ1-2, with 8 bases lining up with TRBD1. Germline V lookup: CDR1 SGHDN, CDR2 FVKESK. The CDR3 has 18 amino acids. V lost 4 bases and J lost 3; bases outside the gene matches: 16. DNA for the CDR3: TGTGCCAGCAGCCTCCACTCCAGGGGGCGGGGTCGGGACTATGGCTACACCTTC. It translates to CASSLHSRGRGRDYGYTF.

This chain joins TRBV7-9 and TRBJ2-7, with D possibly called TRBD1 or TRBD2 (6 bases each). The CDR3 is 12 amino acids. V lost 6 bases and J 7 bases, leaving 13 bases between the germline ends. Germline lookup yields CDR1 SEHNR and CDR2 FQNEAQ (reference sequence). CDR3: CASSEGGGEQYF. CDR3 bases: TGTGCCAGCAGTGAGGGGGGAGGTGAGCAGTACTTC. The full variable domain, with the rest looked up from reference TRBV7-9 and TRBJ2-7, is DTGVSQNPRHKITKRGQNVTFRCDPISEHNRLYWYRQTLGQGPEFLTYFQNEAQLEKSRLLSDRFSAERPKGSFSTLEIQRTEQGDSAMYLCASSEGGGEQYFGPGTRLTVT.